This T cell receptor beta chain comes out of a study of blood T cell repertoires in COVID-19. From germline, CDR1 is LNHNV and CDR2 YYDKDF (reference sequence). V was pared by 6 bases and J by 3 bases, with 8 bases between. There are 13 residues in the CDR3. The age range of participants was 18 to 89 years, with residence in about two dozen US areas. The authors' processing: Nucleated cell number was recorded as an estimate derived from reference gene primer amplification. The repertoire was sequenced with immunoSEQ multiplex PCR; TCRdb's copy has only in-frame clones and lacks some. That table supplies the V and J calls and clone size; D and trimming were determined from the DNA. The data contain roughly 520,000 clones, approximately 87% of them singletons.

The receptor was derived from a woman aged 40 to 49 who had recovered from COVID-19. The sequenced material came from PBMCs or T cells enriched from blood (not recorded which). The chain uses TRBV15 and TRBJ1-4; D gene uncertain. CDR3 region: CATSPPSNEKLFF. The DNA of the CDR3 is TGTGCCACCAGTCCCCCCTCTAATGAAAAACTGTTTTTT.